Listed below are T cell receptor beta chains from one sample, sequenced in a study of blood T cell repertoires in COVID-19. The data were produced by immunoSEQ multiplex PCR, yet TCRdb's version contains in-frame clones alone and is incomplete. The sample lists approximately 280,000 clones, around 86% seen once, with under 3% in the top ten. The material sequenced was PBMCs or T cells enriched from blood (not recorded which). These receptors all stem from a woman aged 18-29 years who had recovered from COVID-19. Both conserved end residues are part of each CDR3. The D gene is left open where the match is weak. Rows may omit the clone size; those that give it use once, few, many or a size class.

V gene	clone size	D gene	J gene	CDR3 protein	CDR3 DNA
TRBV6-5	-	TRBD2	TRBJ2-7	CASRAKREPPYEQYF	TGTGCCAGCAGGGCTAAGCGGGAACCCCCCTACGAGCAGTACTTC
TRBV7-9	few	TRBD1	TRBJ1-2	CASSSGTGIYGYTF	TGTGCCAGCAGCTCCGGGACAGGCATCTATGGCTACACCTTC
TRBV19	-	-	TRBJ1-5	CASQGSNQPQHF	TGTGCCAGCCAGGGGAGCAATCAGCCCCAGCATTTT
TRBV5-1	-	-	TRBJ2-2	CASSTVLGVARNTGELFF	TGCGCCAGCAGCACCGTACTAGGAGTAGCGAGGAACACCGGGGAGCTGTTTTTT
TRBV24-1	-	-	TRBJ2-5	CATSPQPTREQETQYF	TGTGCCACCAGTCCCCAACCTACACGGGAGCAAGAGACCCAGTACTTC
TRBV2	-	-	TRBJ2-1	CASSVRQGSVYEQFF	TGTGCCAGCAGTGTTCGGCAGGGGAGCGTCTATGAGCAGTTCTTC
TRBV3-1/TRBV3-2	few	-	TRBJ1-5	CASSQDAGFQPQHF	TGTGCCAGCAGCCAAGACGCAGGGTTTCAGCCCCAGCATTTT
TRBV27	-	-	TRBJ2-1	CASSLRGGEQFF	TGTGCCAGCAGTTTAAGGGGCGGTGAGCAGTTCTTC
TRBV19	-	TRBD2	TRBJ2-1	CASSIEAGGSYNEQFF	TGTGCCAGTAGTATTGAAGCGGGGGGCTCCTACAATGAGCAGTTCTTC
TRBV4-3	once	-	TRBJ1-2	CASSQDHSDKNYGYTF	TGCGCCAGCAGCCAAGATCACTCGGACAAGAACTATGGCTACACCTTC
TRBV30	-	TRBD1	TRBJ1-5	CAWSFGTATIQPQHF	TGTGCCTGGAGTTTTGGGACAGCCACCATTCAGCCCCAGCATTTT
TRBV28	-	-	TRBJ2-3	CASSLTVTDTQYF	TGTGCCAGCAGTTTAACGGTCACAGATACGCAGTATTTT
TRBV14	-	TRBD2	TRBJ2-3	CASSQRVTGRGAQYF	TGTGCCAGCAGCCAAAGGGTTACTGGCCGGGGGGCGCAGTATTTT
TRBV19	-	-	TRBJ2-1	CASSTTGIAYNEQFF	TGTGCCAGTAGTACGACCGGGATCGCCTACAATGAGCAGTTCTTC
TRBV28	-	-	TRBJ2-1	CASSSNSNQQFF	TGTGCCAGCAGTTCAAACTCGAATCAACAGTTCTTC
TRBV27	-	-	TRBJ2-7	CASSLSRVSYEQYF	TGTGCCAGCAGTTTATCCAGGGTGTCCTACGAGCAGTACTTC
TRBV28	once	TRBD1	TRBJ2-5	CASRTGTEESQETQYF	TGTGCCAGCAGAACCGGGACAGAAGAGTCTCAAGAGACCCAGTACTTC
TRBV4-1	-	-	TRBJ2-1	CASSQVVYNEQFF	TGCGCCAGCAGCCAAGTAGTCTACAATGAGCAGTTCTTC
TRBV2	-	TRBD1	TRBJ2-7	CASSSGTVSYEQYF	TGTGCCAGCAGCTCCGGGACAGTGAGCTACGAGCAGTACTTC
TRBV6-5	-	TRBD1	TRBJ1-1	CASSYSRDSEAFF	TGTGCCAGCAGTTACTCGAGGGACAGTGAAGCTTTCTTT
TRBV18	-	TRBD1	TRBJ2-3	CASSPYDRGSDTQYF	TGTGCCAGCTCACCATACGACAGGGGGTCTGATACGCAGTATTTT
TRBV6-2/TRBV6-3	-	TRBD2	TRBJ2-5	CASSPTSGAYGTQYF	TGTGCCAGCAGCCCCACTAGCGGTGCCTATGGGACCCAGTACTTC
TRBV5-6	few	TRBD1	TRBJ1-2	CASSFGTGWNYGYTF	TGTGCCAGCAGCTTCGGGACAGGGTGGAACTATGGCTACACCTTC
TRBV5-1	-	TRBD1	TRBJ1-2	CASSLEAGTGRNRGYTF	TGCGCCAGCAGCTTGGAGGCCGGGACAGGGAGGAATCGGGGCTACACCTTC
TRBV10-2	-	TRBD2	TRBJ2-7	CASSPESPSGYEQYF	TGCGCCAGCAGCCCGGAGAGTCCTAGCGGCTACGAGCAGTACTTC
TRBV5-6	-	-	TRBJ1-1	CASSLGQFSVNTEAFF	TGTGCCAGCAGCTTGGGACAGTTCAGCGTGAACACTGAAGCTTTCTTT
TRBV12-3/TRBV12-4	few	-	TRBJ1-3	CASSTYGTIYF	TGTGCCAGCAGTACCTACGGGACCATATATTTT
TRBV11-2	few	-	TRBJ1-2	CASSLVAAGVGGYTF	TGTGCCAGCAGCTTAGTTGCGGCAGGGGTAGGAGGCTACACCTTC
TRBV7-6	-	-	TRBJ2-1	CASSYANSPYNEQFF	TGTGCCAGCAGCTACGCGAACAGCCCCTACAATGAGCAGTTCTTC
TRBV3-1/TRBV3-2	-	-	TRBJ2-7	CASSQFSGTYEQYF	TGTGCCAGCAGCCAATTTTCGGGAACCTACGAGCAGTACTTC
TRBV3-1/TRBV3-2	-	-	TRBJ1-1	CASSQGRQITEAFF	TGTGCCAGCAGCCAAGGCAGGCAGATCACTGAAGCTTTCTTT
TRBV16	-	-	TRBJ1-1	CASSQNRQGRWNTEAFF	TGTGCCAGCAGCCAAAATAGGCAGGGGAGATGGAACACTGAAGCTTTCTTT
TRBV7-2	-	TRBD2	TRBJ2-5	CASSRRASGEETQYF	TGTGCCAGCAGCAGGCGAGCTAGCGGGGAAGAGACCCAGTACTTC